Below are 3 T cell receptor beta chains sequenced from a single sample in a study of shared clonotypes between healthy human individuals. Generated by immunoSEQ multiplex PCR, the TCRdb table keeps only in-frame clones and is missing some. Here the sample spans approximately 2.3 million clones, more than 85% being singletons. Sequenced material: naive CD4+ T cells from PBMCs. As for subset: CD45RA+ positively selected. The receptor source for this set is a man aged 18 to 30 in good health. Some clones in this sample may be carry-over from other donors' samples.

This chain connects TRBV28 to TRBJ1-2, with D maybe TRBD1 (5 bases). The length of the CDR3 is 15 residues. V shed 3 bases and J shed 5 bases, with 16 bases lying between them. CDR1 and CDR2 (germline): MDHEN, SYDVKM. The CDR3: CASSFTKGLRYGYTF. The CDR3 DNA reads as TGTGCCAGCAGTTTCACTAAGGGGTTGCGGTATGGCTACACCTTC.

This chain's CDR3 is CASSQGLRSYEKLFF. Written as DNA, the CDR3 is TGCGCCAGCAGCCAAGGGCTCAGGTCCTATGAAAAACTGTTTTTT. The genes are TRBV4-3 and TRBJ1-4, with unresolved D. The CDR3 consists of 15 residues. Germline V gives CDR1 LGHNA, CDR2 YSLEER. The V and J ends lost 1 base and 6 bases respectively, with 12 bases between them.

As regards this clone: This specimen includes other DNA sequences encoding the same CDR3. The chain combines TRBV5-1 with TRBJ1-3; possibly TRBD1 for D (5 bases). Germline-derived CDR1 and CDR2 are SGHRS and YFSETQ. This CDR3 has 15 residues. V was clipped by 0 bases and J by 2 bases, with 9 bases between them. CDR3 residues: CASSLDGTAGNTIYF. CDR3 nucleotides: TGCGCCAGCAGCTTGGATGGGACCGCTGGAAACACCATATATTTT.